This TCR beta chain was captured by sequencing in a study of CD8+ T cells in alopecia areata. Background on the study: Twice daily, treated patients received 5 to 10 mg of oral tofacitinib.

It was from alopecia areata patients that lesional scalp punch biopsies and peripheral blood were collected. Points on this clone: Other DNA sequences in this sample translate to the same CDR3.

cDNA reverse transcribed from extracted RNA served as the sequencing template. Here immunoSEQ multiplex PCR was the method, and the copy in TCRdb shows in-frame clones only, minus some. Here the sample spans 180,000 or so clones, roughly 66% being singletons. The specimen comprised CD8+ T cells sorted from blood, sampled at week 0. This clonotype originated in a human donor with alopecia areata.

CDR3 sequence: CASSSGTGSQPQHF. The CDR3 bases are TGTGCCAGCAGTTCCGGGACAGGGAGTCAGCCCCAGCATTTT. V usage is TRBV5-6 and J usage is TRBJ1-5; 9 bases match TRBD1. This CDR3 has 14 amino acids. After removal of 5 bases from V and 6 bases from J, the junction contained 6 bases not matched to a gene. Germline values: CDR1 SGHDT, CDR2 YYEEEE.